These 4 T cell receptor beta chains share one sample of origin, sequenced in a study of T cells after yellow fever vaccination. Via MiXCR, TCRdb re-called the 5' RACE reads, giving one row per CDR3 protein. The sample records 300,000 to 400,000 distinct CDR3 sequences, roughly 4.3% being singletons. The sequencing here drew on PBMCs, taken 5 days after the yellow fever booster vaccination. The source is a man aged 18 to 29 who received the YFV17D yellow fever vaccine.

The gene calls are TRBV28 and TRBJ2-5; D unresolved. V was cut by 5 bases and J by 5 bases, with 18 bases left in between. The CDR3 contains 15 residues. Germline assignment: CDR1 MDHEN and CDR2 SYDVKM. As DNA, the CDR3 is TGTGCCAGCAGTCCGAGGTCCCCGCTGGGGGAGACCCAGTACTTC. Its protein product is CASSPRSPLGETQYF.

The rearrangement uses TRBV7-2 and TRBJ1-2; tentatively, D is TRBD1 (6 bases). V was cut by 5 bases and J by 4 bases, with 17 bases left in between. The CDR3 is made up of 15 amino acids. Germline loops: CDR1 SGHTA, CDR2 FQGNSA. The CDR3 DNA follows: TGTGCCAGCAGCCCCGGTTTTGGGGGCGGCTATGGCTACACCTTC. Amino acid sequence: CASSPGFGGGYGYTF. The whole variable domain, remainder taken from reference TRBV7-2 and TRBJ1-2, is GAGVSQSPSNKVTEKGKDVELRCDPISGHTALYWYRQSLGQGLEFLIYFQGNSAPDKSGLPSDRFSAERTGGSVSTLTIQRTQQEDSAVYLCASSPGFGGGYGYTFGSGTRLTVV.

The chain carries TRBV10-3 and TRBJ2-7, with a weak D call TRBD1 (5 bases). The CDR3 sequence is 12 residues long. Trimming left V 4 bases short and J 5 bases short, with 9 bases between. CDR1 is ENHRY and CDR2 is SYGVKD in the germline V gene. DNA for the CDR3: TGTGCCATCAGTGGAAGGGGCGACGAGCAGTACGTC. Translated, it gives CAISGRGDEQYV.

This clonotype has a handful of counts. CDR3 DNA: TGTGCCAGCAGGTCGGACCTGGGGGGCAGCTCCTATAATTCACCCCTCCACTTT. Translation gives CASRSDLGGSSYNSPLHF. The chain carries TRBV28 and TRBJ1-6, with D perhaps matching TRBD1 (6 bases). V dropped 6 bases and J dropped 0 bases, with 18 bases sitting between them. The V gene's germline CDR1 is MDHEN and CDR2 SYDVKM. CDR3 size: 18 residues.